A selection of T cell receptor beta chains follows, all from one sample in a study of blood T cell repertoires in COVID-19. The repertoire was sequenced with immunoSEQ multiplex PCR; TCRdb's copy has only in-frame clones and lacks some. The profile shows some 110,000 clones, approximately 83% of them singletons. The sample comprised peripheral blood. Receptors originate from a woman of 80 years or more with active or convalescent COVID-19. Each CDR3 is given with its conserved first and last residue. Fields, in order: D gene, J gene, CDR3 length, clone size, V gene, CDR3 protein, CDR3 DNA. D genes are given only for firm matches. A row's size may be missing; if present it is once, few, many or a size class.

TRBD1	TRBJ1-6	15	-	TRBV5-1	CASSRRDRANSPLHF	TGCGCCAGCAGCCGACGGGACAGGGCTAATTCACCCCTCCACTTT
TRBD2	TRBJ2-7	18	once	TRBV5-1	CASSLGAGKQHGGYEQYF	TGCGCCAGCAGCTTGGGAGCGGGGAAACAGCATGGGGGGTACGAGCAGTACTTC
TRBD1	TRBJ1-1	15	-	TRBV6-5	CASSLATGQNTEAFF	TGTGCCAGCAGCCTAGCGACAGGGCAAAACACTGAAGCTTTCTTT
-	TRBJ2-5	15	-	TRBV3-1/TRBV3-2	CASSQDRYSQETQYF	TGTGCCAGCAGCCAAGATCGGTACAGCCAAGAGACCCAGTACTTC
TRBD1	TRBJ1-4	16	-	TRBV7-3	CASSLNWDRANEKLFF	TGTGCCAGCAGCTTAAATTGGGACAGGGCGAACGAAAAACTGTTTTTT
-	TRBJ2-2	15	once	TRBV6-5	CASSLDPAGAGELFF	TGTGCCAGCAGCTTGGACCCTGCGGGTGCCGGGGAGCTGTTTTTT
TRBD1	TRBJ1-5	15	-	TRBV12-5	CASGLEDRGYQPQHF	TGTGCTAGTGGTTTGGAGGACAGGGGCTATCAGCCCCAGCATTTT
TRBD2	TRBJ2-7	15	few	TRBV7-9	CASSLTTSGSYEQYF	TGTGCCAGCAGCTTAACGACTAGCGGTTCCTACGAGCAGTACTTC
-	TRBJ2-1	11	-	TRBV29-1	CSVLWRDEQFF	TGCAGCGTCCTGTGGCGGGATGAGCAGTTCTTC
TRBD1	TRBJ2-5	13	-	TRBV27	CASSPTGIETQYF	TGTGCCAGCAGTCCGACAGGGATAGAGACCCAGTACTTC
TRBD1	TRBJ1-2	16	-	TRBV3-1/TRBV3-2	CASSQSRGTGGSGYTF	TGTGCCAGCAGCCAATCCAGGGGGACAGGGGGATCTGGCTACACCTTC
TRBD1	TRBJ1-1	15	-	TRBV9	CASSARDSMNTEAFF	TGTGCCAGCAGCGCTCGGGACAGCATGAACACTGAAGCTTTCTTT
-	TRBJ1-5	16	-	TRBV19	CASTRQGMSANQPQHF	TGTGCCAGTACCAGGCAGGGGATGAGTGCTAATCAGCCCCAGCATTTT
TRBD1	TRBJ2-4	16	-	TRBV4-1	CASSQEVTGGQNIQYF	TGCGCTAGCAGCCAAGAAGTTACAGGGGGCCAAAACATTCAGTACTTC
-	TRBJ1-6	15	few	TRBV7-8	CASSLRQLDNSPLHF	TGTGCCAGCAGCTTAAGACAGCTAGATAATTCACCCCTCCACTTT